One and the same sample provided the 8 T cell receptor beta chains below, sequenced in a study of shared clonotypes between healthy human individuals. CD8 cells classed as naive were CD45RO-negative and positively selected for CCR7, excluding terminally differentiated effector memory CD45RA+ cells. Produced via immunoSEQ multiplex PCR; TCRdb's table is partial and in-frame only. The sample has about 2 million clones, just under 95% seen once. Input material: naive CD8+ T cells sorted from blood. These receptor sequences come from a man younger than 35 in good health.

The chain combines TRBV19 with TRBJ2-4, with D possibly TRBD1 on 6 matching bases. From germline, CDR1 is LNHDA and CDR2 SQIVND (reference sequence). The ends were cut back, 7 bases at V and 0 bases at J, with 10 bases in the middle. The CDR3 contains 14 residues. The CDR3 DNA is TGTGCCAGTACGGACAGCCTAGCCAAAAACATTCAGTACTTC. It specifies CASTDSLAKNIQYF.

The sample holds one count of this clone. The chain employs TRBV7-9 and TRBJ2-7; no clear D gene. The CDR3 is 13 residues long. Germline V lookup: CDR1 SEHNR, CDR2 FQNEAQ (reference sequence). Between the trimmed V and J ends, which lost 5 bases and 2 bases, there was a span of 10 bases. The CDR3 region has the DNA TGTGCCAGCAGCCATACAGAAACCTACGAGCAGTACTTC. Its protein product is CASSHTETYEQYF.

The gene calls are TRBV7-2 and TRBJ2-1, with D unresolved. The CDR3 runs 16 residues. Germline V gene sequence: CDR1 SGHTA, CDR2 FQGNSA. Trimming pared 4 bases from V and 3 bases from J, leaving 16 bases between. The CDR3 reads CASSSPHSTSYNEQFF. CDR3 DNA: TGTGCCAGCAGCTCCCCTCATAGCACCAGCTACAATGAGCAGTTCTTC. Together with reference TRBV7-2 and TRBJ2-1, the CDR3 gives the full variable domain: GAGVSQSPSNKVTEKGKDVELRCDPISGHTALYWYRQSLGQGLEFLIYFQGNSAPDKSGLPSDRFSAERTGGSVSTLTIQRTQQEDSAVYLCASSSPHSTSYNEQFFGPGTRLTVL.

This chain connects TRBV7-2 to TRBJ2-7; 9 bases are a match to TRBD1. The CDR3 extends over 16 amino acids. Germline V gene data show CDR1 as SGHTA and CDR2 as FQGNSA. Trimming took 6 bases from V and 0 from J; bases not matched to a gene: 9. DNA of the CDR3: TGTGCCAGCAGTACGAGCCACAGGGGGCGCTCCTACGAGCAGTACTTC. Translating it yields CASSTSHRGRSYEQYF.

The rearrangement links TRBV11-2 to TRBJ2-1, with a possible D match to TRBD2 (6 bases). The germline V gene encodes CDR1 SGHAT and CDR2 FQNNGV. This CDR3 spans 16 amino acids. The germline V and J ends were trimmed by 2 bases and 7 bases, with 18 bases remaining between them. CDR3 in DNA: TGTGCCAGCAGCTTACACCCCGGGACTGGGGGGAATGAGCAGTTCTTC. Translation gives CASSLHPGTGGNEQFF.

The chain combines TRBV29-1 with TRBJ1-2; TRBD1 matches 9 bases. Trimming took 0 bases from V and 4 from J; bases not matched to a gene: 15. The CDR3 extends over 18 amino acids. CDR1 and CDR2 from the germline V gene are SQVTM and ANQGSEA. CDR3 region: CSVEDRDRVGEWSYGYTF. For the CDR3, the DNA is TGCAGCGTTGAAGATCGGGACAGGGTTGGAGAATGGAGCTATGGCTACACCTTC.

The rearrangement links TRBV7-6 to TRBJ2-7, with D possibly TRBD1 on 7 matching bases. Germline lookup yields CDR1 SGHVS and CDR2 FNYEAQ. Trimming shortened V by 0 bases and J by 0 bases, and 15 bases separated the two germline ends. The CDR3 is 17 amino acids. This CDR3 is CASSLAGGTELSYEQYF. The DNA for the CDR3 is TGTGCCAGCAGCTTAGCAGGAGGGACAGAACTCTCCTACGAGCAGTACTTC.

The chain couples TRBV7-9 to TRBJ2-7, with 12 bases matching TRBD2. Germline assignment: CDR1 SEHNR and CDR2 FQNEAQ (reference sequence). The CDR3 is 15 amino acids. The V gene end was trimmed by 4 bases and the J gene end by 7 bases; junction bases not matched to a gene: 8. The CDR3 sequence is CASSSRTSGMGEQYF. CDR3 DNA: TGTGCCAGCAGCTCGAGGACTAGCGGGATGGGGGAGCAGTACTTC.